This TCR beta chain was found in a study of Ad26.COV2.S vaccination and SARS-CoV-2 variants. For this clone: The same CDR3 can be traced to other DNA sequences in this sample.

Repertoires were generated with immunoSEQ multiplex PCR, while TCRdb's copy carries only in-frame clones and drops some. The table lists 350,000 to 500,000 clones, about 88% of them singletons. Treatment noted: about 20 received Ad26.COV2.S at low or high dose, single or two shots; about five received placebo; per-sample allocation not given. After the first vaccine or placebo injection, samples were drawn on day 63. The sequenced sample was peripheral blood, obtained in a trial of Ad26.COV2.S vaccine versus placebo. The sequence was obtained from a person aged 18-60 years who received the Ad26.COV2.S COVID-19 vaccine or a placebo.

The CDR3 reads CASSLGAGGGNQPQHF. The DNA for the CDR3 is TGTGCCAGCAGCTTGGGGGCGGGAGGGGGCAATCAGCCCCAGCATTTT. The genes are TRBV5-6 and TRBJ1-5, with TRBD1 as a possible D gene (5 bases). Germline-derived CDR1 and CDR2 are SGHDT and YYEEEE. V dropped 0 bases and J dropped 2 bases, with 12 bases sitting between them. This CDR3 has 16 amino acids.